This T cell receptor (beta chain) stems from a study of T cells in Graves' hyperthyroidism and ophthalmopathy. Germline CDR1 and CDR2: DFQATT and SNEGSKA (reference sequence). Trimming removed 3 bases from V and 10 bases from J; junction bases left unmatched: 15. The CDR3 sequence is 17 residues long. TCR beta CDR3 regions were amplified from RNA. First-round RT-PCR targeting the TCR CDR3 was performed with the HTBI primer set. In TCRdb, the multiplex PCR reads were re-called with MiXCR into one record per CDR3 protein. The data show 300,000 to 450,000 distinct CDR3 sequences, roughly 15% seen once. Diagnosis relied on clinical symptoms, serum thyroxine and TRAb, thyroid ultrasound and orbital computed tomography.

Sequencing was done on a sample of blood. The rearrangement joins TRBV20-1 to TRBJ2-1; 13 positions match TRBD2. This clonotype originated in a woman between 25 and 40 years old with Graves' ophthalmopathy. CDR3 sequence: CSASPETVGLAGVEQFF. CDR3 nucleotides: TGCAGTGCTAGTCCGGAGACGGTAGGACTAGCGGGGGTGGAGCAGTTCTTC.